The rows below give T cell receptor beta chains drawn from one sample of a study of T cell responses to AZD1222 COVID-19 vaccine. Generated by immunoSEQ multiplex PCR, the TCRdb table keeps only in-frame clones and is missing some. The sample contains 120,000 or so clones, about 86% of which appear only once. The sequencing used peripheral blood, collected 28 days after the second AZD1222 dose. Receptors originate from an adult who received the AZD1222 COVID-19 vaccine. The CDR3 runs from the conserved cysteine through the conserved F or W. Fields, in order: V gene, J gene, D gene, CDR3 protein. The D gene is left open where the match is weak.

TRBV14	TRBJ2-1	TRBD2	CASSRLTSGIYNEQFF
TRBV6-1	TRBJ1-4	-	CASTSRPGTSEKLFF
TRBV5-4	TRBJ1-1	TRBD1	CASSRGTGRDTEAFF
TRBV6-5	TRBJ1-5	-	CASSYSKGQPQHF
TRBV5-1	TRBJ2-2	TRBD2	CASSPGLAGDTGELFF
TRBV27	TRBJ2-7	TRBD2	CASSSLSGRVDEQYF
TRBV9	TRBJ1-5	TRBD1	CASSGGQPNQPQHF
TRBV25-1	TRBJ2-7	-	CASSISGSTVTYEQYF
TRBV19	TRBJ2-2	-	CASSLQGWELFF
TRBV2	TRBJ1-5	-	CASSAMGGQPQHF
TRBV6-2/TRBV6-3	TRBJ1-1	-	CASSKQLSTEAFF
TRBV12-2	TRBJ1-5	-	CALGRDRANNQPQHF
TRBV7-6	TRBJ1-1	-	CASSLGVGARNTEAFF
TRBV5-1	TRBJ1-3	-	CASSLGGSGNTIYF
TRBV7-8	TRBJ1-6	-	CASSATEGNSPLHF
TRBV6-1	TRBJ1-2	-	CASSDRAGDVRGYTF
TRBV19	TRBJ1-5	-	CASSMGRPSNQPQHF
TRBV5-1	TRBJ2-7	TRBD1	CASSLGSLGQGPHEQYF
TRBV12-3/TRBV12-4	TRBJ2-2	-	CASSLTAGELFF
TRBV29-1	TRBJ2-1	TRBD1	CSVETGESSYNEQFF
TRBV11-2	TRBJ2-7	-	CASSLDRAAGAYEQYF
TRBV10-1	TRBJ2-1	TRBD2	CASSVRSGSLYNEQFF
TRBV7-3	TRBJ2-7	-	CASSIGQTYEQYF
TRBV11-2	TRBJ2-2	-	CASSFPGGTQHTGELFF
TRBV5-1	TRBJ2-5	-	CASSPGTNQETQYF
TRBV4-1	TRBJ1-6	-	CASSQDWKNSPLHF
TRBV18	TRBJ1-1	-	CASSSSGLPNTEAFF
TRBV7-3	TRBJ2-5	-	CASSVQETQYF
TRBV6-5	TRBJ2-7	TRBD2	CASTAGTSFYEQYF
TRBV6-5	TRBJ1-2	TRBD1	CASSRQGDYGYTF
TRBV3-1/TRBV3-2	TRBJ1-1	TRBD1	CASSYGQGQAFF
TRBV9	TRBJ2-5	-	CASSVSGRWDFTTQETQYF
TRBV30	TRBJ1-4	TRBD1	CAWRGPGGNEKLFF
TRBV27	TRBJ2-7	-	CASSDSGYEQYF
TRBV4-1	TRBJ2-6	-	CASSQGPSGANVLTF
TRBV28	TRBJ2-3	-	CASTDTQGPDTQYF
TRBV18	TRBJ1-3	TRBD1	CASSPNRGQSGNTIYF
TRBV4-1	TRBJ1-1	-	CASSQESDEAFF
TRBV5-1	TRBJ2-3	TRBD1	CASSLVGTDITDTQYF
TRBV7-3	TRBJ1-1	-	CASSPLGPNTEAFF
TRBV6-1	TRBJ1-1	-	CASSEAVRKTEAFF
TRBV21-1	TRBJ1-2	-	CASSKGRPSPNYGYTF
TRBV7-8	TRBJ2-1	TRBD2	CASTPSGGPTSYNEQFF
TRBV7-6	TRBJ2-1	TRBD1	CASSLGGTGVEQFF
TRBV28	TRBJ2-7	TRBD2	CASSLAGGGREQYF
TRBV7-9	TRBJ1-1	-	CASSLGSGPNTEAFF
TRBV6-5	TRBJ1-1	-	CASCLQPTMNTEAFF
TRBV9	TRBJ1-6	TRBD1	CASSHLRQGRGSPLHF
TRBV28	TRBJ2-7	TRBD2	CASRTRRGANTYEQYF
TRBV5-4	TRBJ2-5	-	CASSLGVRGRETQYF
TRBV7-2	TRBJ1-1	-	CASSLAGEANTEAFF
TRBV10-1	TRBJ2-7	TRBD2	CASSVASGYEQYF
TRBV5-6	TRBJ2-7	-	CASSLSPGADYEQYF